The 2 T cell receptor beta chains below come from one sample, sequenced in a study of blood T cell repertoires in COVID-19. TCRdb's table, derived via immunoSEQ multiplex PCR, lists solely in-frame clones and lacks some. This sample yields 120,000 or so clones, of which under 80% are seen a single time; 2.5% belongs to the top ten. Sequencing used peripheral blood. These receptors originate from a man aged 50 to 60 with acute or convalescent COVID-19.

The rearrangement links TRBV14 to TRBJ2-3; the D gene is possibly TRBD2 (6 bases). The CDR3 consists of 15 residues. Trimming took 2 bases from V and 3 from J, leaving 12 bases between them. From germline, CDR1 is SGHDN and CDR2 FVKESK. DNA for the CDR3: TGTGCCAGCAGCCAAAGAGGAGGGCCTACAGATACGCAGTATTTT. As protein: CASSQRGGPTDTQYF.

This chain connects TRBV2 to TRBJ1-4; possibly TRBD1 for D (5 bases). Germline V CDR1 and CDR2: SNHLY, FYNNEI. The V and J ends lost 4 bases and 8 bases respectively, with 11 bases between them. The length of the CDR3 is 13 residues. Here the CDR3 DNA reads TGTGCCAGCAGTGTGGGCAGGGCGGAAAAACTGTTTTTT. Protein: CASSVGRAEKLFF.